The T cell receptor (beta chain) under discussion was sequenced for a study of beta chain features in type 1 diabetes. This clone turned up a few times. Its antigen remains unknown. General study points: TCRB CDR3s from Type 1 diabetes patients were moderately but significantly shorter in all four CD4+ subsets.

Trimming left V 3 bases short and J 4 bases short, with 10 bases between. Germline V gene lookup returns CDR1 GTSNPN and CDR2 SVGIG (reference sequence). CDR3 length: 13 residues. The sequenced template was cDNA made from the entire isolated RNA. The data were produced by immunoSEQ multiplex PCR, yet TCRdb's version contains in-frame clones alone and is incomplete. The profile covers hundreds of thousands of clones, with roughly 12% appearing a single time and 0.0095% to 0.012% taken by the ten largest. The chain recombines TRBV30 with TRBJ2-1; the D gene is possibly TRBD2 (6 bases). What was sequenced was naive CD4+ T cells from blood. This sequence originates from a young woman with type 1 diabetes. This chain's CDR3 is CAWRPRGYNEQFF. The CDR3 region has the DNA TGTGCCTGGAGACCTCGGGGGTACAATGAGCAGTTCTTC.